This T cell receptor beta chain was sequenced during a study of T cells expressing NK-cell markers. About the research overall: TCR beta repertoires came from sorted CD3+CD56+NKG2C+, CD3+CD56+NKG2C- and CD3+CD56-NKG2C+ T cells. Findings and caveats of the study: Six of the donors carried dominant NKG2C+ clonotypes that took up 1.0-7.0% of their CD8+ T cells.

Comment on this clonotype: Its specificity is not known.

Germline V gene lookup returns CDR1 KGHSH and CDR2 LQKENI. CDR3 size: 19 residues. TCRdb re-called the 5' RACE reads; every CDR3 protein appears as one record, without DNA. Recorded for this sample: a few hundred thousand distinct CDR3 sequences. Sequenced sample: blood T cells: a sorted CD56 or NKG2C T cell subset, CD4+ or CD8+ T cells, or bulk PBMC T cells (not recorded which). The sequence was obtained from a young man in good health. The chain employs TRBV18 and TRBJ2-3; TCRdb's D gene call, TRBD2, goes unchecked for lack of DNA. This CDR3 reads CASSLGLAGVLLGTDTQYF.